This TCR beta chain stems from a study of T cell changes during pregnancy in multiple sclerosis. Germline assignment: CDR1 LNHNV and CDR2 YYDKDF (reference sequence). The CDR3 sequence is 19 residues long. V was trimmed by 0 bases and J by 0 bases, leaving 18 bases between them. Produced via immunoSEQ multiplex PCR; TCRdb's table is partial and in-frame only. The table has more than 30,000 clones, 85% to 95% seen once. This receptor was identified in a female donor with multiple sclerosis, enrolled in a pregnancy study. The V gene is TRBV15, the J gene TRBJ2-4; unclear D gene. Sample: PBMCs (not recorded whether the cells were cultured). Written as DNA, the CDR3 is TGTGCCACCAGCAGAGATCCCCCCCCCAGAAGTTCAGCCAAAAACATTCAGTACTTC. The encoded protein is CATSRDPPPRSSAKNIQYF.